Given below is one TCR beta chain in context. Participant ages covered about 18 to 89 years across approximately 25 US areas. Membership in each cohort depended on participant-reported clinical history. Original data processing: By means of reference gene primer amplification, nucleated cell counts were estimated. Libraries were prepared by immunoSEQ multiplex PCR; TCRdb keeps only in-frame clonotypes and omits some of them. That table supplies the V and J calls and clone size; D and trimming were determined from the DNA. The sample consists of over 200,000 clones, roughly 86% of them appearing once. This entry comes from a study of blood T cell repertoires in COVID-19. Background on the study: Acute and convalescent COVID-19 specimens originated in the United States, Italy and Spain.

Germline V lookup: CDR1 MGHRA, CDR2 YSYEKL. The CDR3 covers 14 residues. V lost 1 base and J lost 6; bases outside the gene matches: 5. V and J are TRBV4-1 and TRBJ1-1, with 7 bases identical to TRBD1. The receptor was derived from a woman aged 25 to 39 with acute COVID-19. The sequenced sample consisted of PBMCs or T cells enriched from blood (not recorded which). CDR3 sequence reads: CASSQVGGFAEAFF. The CDR3 nucleotides read TGCGCCAGCAGCCAAGTAGGGGGCTTTGCTGAAGCTTTCTTT.